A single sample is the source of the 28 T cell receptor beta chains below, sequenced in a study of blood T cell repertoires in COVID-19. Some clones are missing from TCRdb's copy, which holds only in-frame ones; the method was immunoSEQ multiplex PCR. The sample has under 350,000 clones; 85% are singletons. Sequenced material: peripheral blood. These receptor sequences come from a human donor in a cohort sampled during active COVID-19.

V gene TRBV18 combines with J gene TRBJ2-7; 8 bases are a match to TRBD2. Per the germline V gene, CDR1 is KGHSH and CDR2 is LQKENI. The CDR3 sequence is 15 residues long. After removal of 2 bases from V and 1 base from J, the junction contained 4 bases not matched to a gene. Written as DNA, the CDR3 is TGTGCCAGCTCACCAATCGGGGGGGGTTCCTACGAGCAGTACTTC. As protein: CASSPIGGGSYEQYF.

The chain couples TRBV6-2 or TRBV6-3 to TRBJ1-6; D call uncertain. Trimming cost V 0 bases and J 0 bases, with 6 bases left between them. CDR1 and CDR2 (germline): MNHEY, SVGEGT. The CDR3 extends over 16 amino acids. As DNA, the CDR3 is TGTGCCAGCAGTTACTCGGAGAGCTCCTATAATTCACCCCTCCACTTT. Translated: CASSYSESSYNSPLHF.

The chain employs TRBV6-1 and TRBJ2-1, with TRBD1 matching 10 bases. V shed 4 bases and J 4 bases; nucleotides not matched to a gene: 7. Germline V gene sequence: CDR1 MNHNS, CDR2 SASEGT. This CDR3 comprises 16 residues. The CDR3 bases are TGTGCCAGCAGTGCTACAGGGACAGGGGCATACAATGAGCAGTTCTTC. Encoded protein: CASSATGTGAYNEQFF.

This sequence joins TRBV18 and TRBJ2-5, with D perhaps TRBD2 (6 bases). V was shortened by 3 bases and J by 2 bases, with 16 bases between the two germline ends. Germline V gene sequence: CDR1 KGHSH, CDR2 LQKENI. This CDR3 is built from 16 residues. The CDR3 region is CASSPVETRLQETQYF. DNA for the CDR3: TGTGCCAGCTCACCGGTTGAGACTAGGCTACAAGAGACCCAGTACTTC.

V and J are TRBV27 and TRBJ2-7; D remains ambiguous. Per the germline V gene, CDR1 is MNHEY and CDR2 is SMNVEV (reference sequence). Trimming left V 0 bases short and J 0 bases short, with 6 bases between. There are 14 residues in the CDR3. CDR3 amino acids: CASSLSWSSYEQYF. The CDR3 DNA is TGTGCCAGCAGTTTATCGTGGAGCTCCTACGAGCAGTACTTC.

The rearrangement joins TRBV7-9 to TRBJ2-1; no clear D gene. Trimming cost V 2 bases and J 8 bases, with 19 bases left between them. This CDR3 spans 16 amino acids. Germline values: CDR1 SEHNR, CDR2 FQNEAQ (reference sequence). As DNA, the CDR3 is TGTGCCAGCAGCTTACCCCCTGCCCCCCAGAGGCATGAGCAGTTCTTC. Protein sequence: CASSLPPAPQRHEQFF.

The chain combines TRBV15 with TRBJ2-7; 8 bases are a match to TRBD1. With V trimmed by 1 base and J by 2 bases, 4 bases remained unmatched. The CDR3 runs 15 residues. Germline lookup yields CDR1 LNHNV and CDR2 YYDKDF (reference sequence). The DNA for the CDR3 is TGTGCCACCAGCAGAGGCGGGACAGGCACCTACGAGCAGTACTTC. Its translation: CATSRGGTGTYEQYF.

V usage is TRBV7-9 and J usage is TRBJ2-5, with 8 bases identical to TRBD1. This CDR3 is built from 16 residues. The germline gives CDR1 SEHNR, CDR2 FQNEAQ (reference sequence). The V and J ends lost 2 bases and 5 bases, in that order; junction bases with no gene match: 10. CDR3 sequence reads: CASSLSYRGEKETQYF. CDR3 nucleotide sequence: TGTGCCAGCAGCTTATCCTACAGGGGGGAGAAGGAGACCCAGTACTTC.

The CDR3, as DNA: TGTGCCTGGAGGCTCTCTCCTCTTGGCAGCGAGGGAGAGACCCAGTACTTC. Its protein product is CAWRLSPLGSEGETQYF. This chain uses TRBV30 with TRBJ2-5; TRBD2 might be the D (5 bases). The CDR3 has 17 amino acids. With 3 bases removed from V and 4 bases from J, the gap between germline ends came to 24 bases. CDR1 and CDR2 (germline): GTSNPN, SVGIG (reference sequence). The whole variable domain, filled in from reference TRBV30 and TRBJ2-5, reads SQTIHQWPATLVQPVGSPLSLECTVEGTSNPNLYWYRQAAGRGLQLLFYSVGIGQISSEVPQNLSASRPQDRQFILSSKKLLLSDSGFYLCAWRLSPLGSEGETQYFGPGTRLLVL.

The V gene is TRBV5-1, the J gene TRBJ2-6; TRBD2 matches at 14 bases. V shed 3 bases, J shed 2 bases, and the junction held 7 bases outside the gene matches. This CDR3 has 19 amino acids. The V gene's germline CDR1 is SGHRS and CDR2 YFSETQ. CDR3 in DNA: TGCGCCAGCAGCTCCCTCGGACTAGCGGGAGGTACTGGGGCCAACGTCCTGACTTTC. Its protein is CASSSLGLAGGTGANVLTF.

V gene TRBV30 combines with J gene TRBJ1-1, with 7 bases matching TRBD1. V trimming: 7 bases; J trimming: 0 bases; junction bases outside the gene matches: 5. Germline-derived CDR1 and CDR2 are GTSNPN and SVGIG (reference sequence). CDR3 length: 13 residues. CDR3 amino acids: CASSTGMNTEAFF. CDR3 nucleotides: TGTGCCTCATCGACAGGGATGAACACTGAAGCTTTCTTT.

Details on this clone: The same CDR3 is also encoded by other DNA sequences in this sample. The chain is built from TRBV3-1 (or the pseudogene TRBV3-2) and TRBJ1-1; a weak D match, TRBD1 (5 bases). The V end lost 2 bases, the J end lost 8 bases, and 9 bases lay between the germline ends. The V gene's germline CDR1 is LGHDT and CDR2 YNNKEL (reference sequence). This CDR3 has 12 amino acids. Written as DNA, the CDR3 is TGTGCCAGCAGCCAACTCAGGACAGAAGCTTTCTTT. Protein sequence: CASSQLRTEAFF.

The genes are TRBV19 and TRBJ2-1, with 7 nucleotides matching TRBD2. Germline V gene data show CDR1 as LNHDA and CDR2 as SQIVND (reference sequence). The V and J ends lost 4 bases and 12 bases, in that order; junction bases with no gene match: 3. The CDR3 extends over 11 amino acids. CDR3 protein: CASSTSGGQFF. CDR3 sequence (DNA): TGTGCCAGTAGTACTAGCGGTGGGCAGTTCTTC.

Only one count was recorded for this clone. Here the CDR3 reads CASSLDSGNYNEQFF. CDR3 DNA: TGTGCCAGCAGCTTAGATAGCGGGAATTACAATGAGCAGTTCTTC. The chain links TRBV7-9 to TRBJ2-1; 8 bases agree with TRBD2. Germline V gene sequence: CDR1 SEHNR, CDR2 FQNEAQ (reference sequence). The CDR3 has 15 residues. Trimming cost V 1 base and J 4 bases; bases outside gene matches: 3.

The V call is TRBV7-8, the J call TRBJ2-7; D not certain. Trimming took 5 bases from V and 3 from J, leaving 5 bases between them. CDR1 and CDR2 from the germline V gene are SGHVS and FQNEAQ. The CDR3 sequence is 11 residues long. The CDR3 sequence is CASSPRYEQYF. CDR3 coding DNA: TGTGCCAGCAGCCCGCGCTACGAGCAGTACTTC.

In DNA form, the CDR3 reads TGCGCCAGCAGCTTGGAGGTGGCTAGTCTGCGGAAAGAGACCCAGTACTTC. This gives the protein CASSLEVASLRKETQYF. This chain joins TRBV5-1 and TRBJ2-5; unclear D gene. The CDR3 consists of 17 residues. Trimming left V 0 bases short and J 3 bases short, with 18 bases between. Germline values: CDR1 SGHRS, CDR2 YFSETQ.

The CDR3 DNA sequence: TGTGCCAGCAGGTCATTTTCGTGGGAGAATGAGCAGTTCTTC. This gives the protein CASRSFSWENEQFF. The V and J genes are TRBV5-5 and TRBJ2-1; weak D call: TRBD2 (5 bases). The ends were cut back, 5 bases at V and 7 bases at J, with 16 bases in the middle. CDR3 size: 14 residues. Germline CDR1 SGHKS, CDR2 YYEKEE (reference sequence).

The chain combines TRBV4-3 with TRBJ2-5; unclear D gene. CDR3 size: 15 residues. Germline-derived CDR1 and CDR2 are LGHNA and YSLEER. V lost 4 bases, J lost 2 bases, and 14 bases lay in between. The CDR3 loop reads CASSRSRQAQETQYF. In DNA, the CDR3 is TGCGCCAGCAGCCGAAGCCGGCAGGCTCAAGAGACCCAGTACTTC.

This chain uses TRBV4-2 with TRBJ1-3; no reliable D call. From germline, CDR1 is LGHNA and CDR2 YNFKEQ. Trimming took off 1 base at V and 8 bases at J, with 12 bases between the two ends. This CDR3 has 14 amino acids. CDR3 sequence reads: CASSQGTVLDTIYF. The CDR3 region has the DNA TGTGCCAGCAGCCAAGGAACAGTGTTGGACACCATATATTTT.

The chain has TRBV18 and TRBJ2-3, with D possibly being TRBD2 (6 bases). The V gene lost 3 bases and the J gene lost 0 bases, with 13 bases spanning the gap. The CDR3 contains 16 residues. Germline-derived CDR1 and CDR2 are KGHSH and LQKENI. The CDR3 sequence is CASSPSLAQSTDTQYF. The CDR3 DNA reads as TGTGCCAGCTCACCTTCTCTAGCGCAAAGCACAGATACGCAGTATTTT.

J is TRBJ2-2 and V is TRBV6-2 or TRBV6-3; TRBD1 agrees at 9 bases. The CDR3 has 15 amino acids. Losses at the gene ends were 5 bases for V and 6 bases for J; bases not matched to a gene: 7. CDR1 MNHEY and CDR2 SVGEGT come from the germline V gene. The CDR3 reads CASSTTGGTSGELFF. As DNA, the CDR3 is TGTGCCAGCAGTACCACAGGGGGCACTTCCGGGGAGCTGTTTTTT.

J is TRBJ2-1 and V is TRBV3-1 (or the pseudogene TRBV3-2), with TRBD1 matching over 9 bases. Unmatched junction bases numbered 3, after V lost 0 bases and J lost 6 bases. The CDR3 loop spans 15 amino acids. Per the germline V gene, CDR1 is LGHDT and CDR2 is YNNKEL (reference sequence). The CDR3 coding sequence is TGTGCCAGCAGCCAAGAATTGACAGGGGGCAATGAGCAGTTCTTC. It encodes CASSQELTGGNEQFF.

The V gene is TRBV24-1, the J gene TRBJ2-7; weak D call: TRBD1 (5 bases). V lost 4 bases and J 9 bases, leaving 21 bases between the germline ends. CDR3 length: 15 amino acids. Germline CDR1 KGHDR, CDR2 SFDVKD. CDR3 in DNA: TGTGCCACCAGTGAGCCCGCGTCAACAGGCGTCGGGCAGTACTTC. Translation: CATSEPASTGVGQYF.

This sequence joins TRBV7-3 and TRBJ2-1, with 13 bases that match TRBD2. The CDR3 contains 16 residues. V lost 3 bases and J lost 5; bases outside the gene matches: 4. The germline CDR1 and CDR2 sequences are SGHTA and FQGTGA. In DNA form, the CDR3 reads TGTGCCAGCAGCTTGGGGGGACTAGCGGGAAACAATGAGCAGTTCTTC. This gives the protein CASSLGGLAGNNEQFF.

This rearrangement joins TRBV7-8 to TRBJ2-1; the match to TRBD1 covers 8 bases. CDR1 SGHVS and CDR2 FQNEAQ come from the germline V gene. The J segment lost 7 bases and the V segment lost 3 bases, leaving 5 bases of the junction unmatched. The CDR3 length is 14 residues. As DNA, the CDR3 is TGTGCCAGCAGCTTCTTCCGACAGGGGAATGAGCAGTTCTTC. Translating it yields CASSFFRQGNEQFF.

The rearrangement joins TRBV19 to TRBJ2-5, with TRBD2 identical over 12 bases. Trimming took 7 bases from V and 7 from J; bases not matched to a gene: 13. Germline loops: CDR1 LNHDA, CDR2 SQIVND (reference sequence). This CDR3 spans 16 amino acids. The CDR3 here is CASKTTSGSGSGTQYF. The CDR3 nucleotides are TGTGCCAGTAAGACGACTAGCGGGAGCGGTTCGGGGACCCAGTACTTC.

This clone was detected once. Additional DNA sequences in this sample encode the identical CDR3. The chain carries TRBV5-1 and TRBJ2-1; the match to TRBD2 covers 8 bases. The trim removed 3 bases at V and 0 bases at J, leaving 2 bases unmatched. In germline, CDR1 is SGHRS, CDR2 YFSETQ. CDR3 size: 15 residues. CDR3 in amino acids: CASSSSGSSYNEQFF. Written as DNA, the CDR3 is TGCGCCAGCAGCTCGAGCGGGAGCTCCTACAATGAGCAGTTCTTC.

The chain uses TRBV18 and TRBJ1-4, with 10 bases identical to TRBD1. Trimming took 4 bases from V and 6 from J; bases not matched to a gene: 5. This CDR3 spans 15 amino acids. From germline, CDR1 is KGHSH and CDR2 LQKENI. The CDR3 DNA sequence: TGTGCCAGCTCACAACCGGGACAGGGGTATGAAAAACTGTTTTTT. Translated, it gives CASSQPGQGYEKLFF.